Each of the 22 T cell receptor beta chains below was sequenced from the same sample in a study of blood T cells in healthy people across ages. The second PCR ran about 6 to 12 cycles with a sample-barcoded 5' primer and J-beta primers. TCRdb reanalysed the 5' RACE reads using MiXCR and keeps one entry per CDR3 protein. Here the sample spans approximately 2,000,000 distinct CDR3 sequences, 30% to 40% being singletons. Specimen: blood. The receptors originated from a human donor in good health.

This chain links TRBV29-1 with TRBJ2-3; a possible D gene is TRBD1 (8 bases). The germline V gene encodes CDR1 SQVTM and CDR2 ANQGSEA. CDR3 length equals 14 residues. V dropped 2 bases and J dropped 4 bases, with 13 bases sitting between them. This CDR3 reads CSVERTGRADTQYF. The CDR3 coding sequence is TGCAGCGTTGAACGGACAGGGAGGGCAGATACGCAGTATTTT.

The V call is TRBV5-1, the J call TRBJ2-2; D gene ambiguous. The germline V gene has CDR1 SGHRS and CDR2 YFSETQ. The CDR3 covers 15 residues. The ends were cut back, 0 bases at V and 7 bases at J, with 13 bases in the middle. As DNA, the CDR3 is TGCGCCAGCAGCTTGGCCTCTGGAACGGGCGGGGAGCTGTTTTTT. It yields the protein CASSLASGTGGELFF.

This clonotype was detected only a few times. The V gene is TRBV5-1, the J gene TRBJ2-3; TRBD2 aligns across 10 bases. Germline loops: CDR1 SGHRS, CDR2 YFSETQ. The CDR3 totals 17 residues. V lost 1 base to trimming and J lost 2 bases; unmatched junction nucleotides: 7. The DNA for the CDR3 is TGCGCCAGCAGCTTGTCCCTAGCGGGGGCCCTCACAGATACGCAGTATTTT. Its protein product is CASSLSLAGALTDTQYF.

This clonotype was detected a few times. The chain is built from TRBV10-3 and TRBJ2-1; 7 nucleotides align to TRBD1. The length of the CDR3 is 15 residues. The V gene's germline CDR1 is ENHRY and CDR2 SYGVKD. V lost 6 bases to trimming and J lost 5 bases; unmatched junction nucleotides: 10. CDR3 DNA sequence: TGTGCCATCAGCCTAGACAGGGCATCTAACAATGAGCAGTTCTTC. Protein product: CAISLDRASNNEQFF.

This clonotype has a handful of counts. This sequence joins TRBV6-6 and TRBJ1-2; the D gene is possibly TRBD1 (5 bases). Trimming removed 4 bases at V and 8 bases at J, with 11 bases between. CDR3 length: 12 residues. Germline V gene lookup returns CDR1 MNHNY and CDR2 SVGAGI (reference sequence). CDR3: CASSFSTDGYTF. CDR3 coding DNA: TGTGCCAGCAGTTTCTCGACAGACGGCTACACCTTC.

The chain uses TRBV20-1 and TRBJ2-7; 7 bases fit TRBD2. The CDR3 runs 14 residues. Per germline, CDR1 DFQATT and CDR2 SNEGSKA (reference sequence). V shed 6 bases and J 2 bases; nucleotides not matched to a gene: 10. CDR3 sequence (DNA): TGCAGTGCCTCATTCGCGGGGGAAGCCTACGAGCAGTACTTC. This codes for CSASFAGEAYEQYF.

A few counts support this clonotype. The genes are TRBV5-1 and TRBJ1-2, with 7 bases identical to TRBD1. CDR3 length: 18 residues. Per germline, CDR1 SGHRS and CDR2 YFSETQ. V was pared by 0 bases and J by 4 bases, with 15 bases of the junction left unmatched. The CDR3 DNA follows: TGCGCCAGCAGCTTGGGGACTGGACAGGCCAACTCTCGCTATGGCTACACCTTC. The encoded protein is CASSLGTGQANSRYGYTF.

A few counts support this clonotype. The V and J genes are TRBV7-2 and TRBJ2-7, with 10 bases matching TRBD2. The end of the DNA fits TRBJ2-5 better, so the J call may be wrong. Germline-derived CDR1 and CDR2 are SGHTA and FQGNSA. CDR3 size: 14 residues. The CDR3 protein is CASSQGLAIETQYF. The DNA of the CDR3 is TGTGCCAGCAGCCAGGGACTAGCGATAGAGACCCAGTACTTC.

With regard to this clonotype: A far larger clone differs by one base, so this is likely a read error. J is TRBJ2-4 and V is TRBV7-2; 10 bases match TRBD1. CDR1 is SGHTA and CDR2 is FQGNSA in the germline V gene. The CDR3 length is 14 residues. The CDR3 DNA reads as TGTGCCAGCAGCTTACGACAGGGGGCCTACGAGCAGGACTTC. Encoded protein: CASSLRQGAYEQDF.

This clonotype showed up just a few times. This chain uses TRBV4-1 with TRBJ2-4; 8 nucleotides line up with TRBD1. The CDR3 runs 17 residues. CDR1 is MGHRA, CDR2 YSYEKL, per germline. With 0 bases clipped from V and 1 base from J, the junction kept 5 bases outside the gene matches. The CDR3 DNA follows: TGCGCCAGCAGCCAAGATGGGCAGGGGGCGGCCAAAAACATTCAGTACTTC. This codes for CASSQDGQGAAKNIQYF.

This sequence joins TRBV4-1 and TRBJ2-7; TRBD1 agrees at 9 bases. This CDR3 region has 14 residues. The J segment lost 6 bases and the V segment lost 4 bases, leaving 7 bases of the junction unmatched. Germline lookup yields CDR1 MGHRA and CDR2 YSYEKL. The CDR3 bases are TGCGCCAGCAGCCCCGGGACAGGGAATCGCGAGCAGTACTTC. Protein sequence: CASSPGTGNREQYF.

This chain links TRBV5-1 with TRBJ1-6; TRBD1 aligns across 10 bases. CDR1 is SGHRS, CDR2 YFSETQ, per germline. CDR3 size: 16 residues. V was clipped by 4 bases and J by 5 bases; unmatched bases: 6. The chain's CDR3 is CASSVTGGVDNSPLHF. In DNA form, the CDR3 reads TGCGCCAGCAGCGTGACAGGGGGCGTCGATAATTCACCCCTCCACTTT. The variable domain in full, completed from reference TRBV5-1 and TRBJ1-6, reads KAGVTQTPRYLIKTRGQQVTLSCSPISGHRSVSWYQQTPGQGLQFLFEYFSETQRNKGNFPGRFSGRQFSNSRSEMNVSTLELGDSALYLCASSVTGGVDNSPLHFGNGTRLTVT.

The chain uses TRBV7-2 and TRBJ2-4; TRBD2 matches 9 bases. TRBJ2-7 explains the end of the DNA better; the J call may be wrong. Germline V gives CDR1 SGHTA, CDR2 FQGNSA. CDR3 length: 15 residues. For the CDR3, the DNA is TGTGCCAGCAGCTTATCTGCGGGGGGGCAGGGCGAGCAGTACTTC. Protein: CASSLSAGGQGEQYF.

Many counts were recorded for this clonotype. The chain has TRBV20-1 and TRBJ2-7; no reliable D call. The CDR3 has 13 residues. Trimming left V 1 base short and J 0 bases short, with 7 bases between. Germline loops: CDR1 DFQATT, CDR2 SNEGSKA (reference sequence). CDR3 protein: CSARGGLSYEQYF. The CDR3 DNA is TGCAGTGCTAGAGGTGGTCTCTCCTACGAGCAGTACTTC.

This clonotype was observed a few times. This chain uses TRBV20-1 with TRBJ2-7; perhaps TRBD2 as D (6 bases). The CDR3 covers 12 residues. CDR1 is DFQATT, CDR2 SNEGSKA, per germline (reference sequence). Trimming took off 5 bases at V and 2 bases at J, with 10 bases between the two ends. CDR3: CSASGDPYEQYF. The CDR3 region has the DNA TGCAGTGCTTCGGGGGACCCCTACGAGCAGTACTTC.

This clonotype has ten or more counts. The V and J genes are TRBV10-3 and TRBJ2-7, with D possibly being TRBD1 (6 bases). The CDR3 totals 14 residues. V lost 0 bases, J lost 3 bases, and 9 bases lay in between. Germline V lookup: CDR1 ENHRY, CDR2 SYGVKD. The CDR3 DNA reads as TGTGCCATCAGTGAGTCGAGGGGGAACTACGAGCAGTACTTC. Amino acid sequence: CAISESRGNYEQYF.

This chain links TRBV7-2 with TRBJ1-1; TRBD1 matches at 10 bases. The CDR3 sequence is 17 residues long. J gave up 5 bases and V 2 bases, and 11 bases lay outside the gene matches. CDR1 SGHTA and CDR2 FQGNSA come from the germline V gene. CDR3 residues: CASSLLAGTGVGTEAFF. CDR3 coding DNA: TGTGCCAGCAGCTTATTAGCTGGGACAGGGGTGGGAACTGAAGCTTTCTTT. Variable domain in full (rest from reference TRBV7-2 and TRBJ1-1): GAGVSQSPSNKVTEKGKDVELRCDPISGHTALYWYRQSLGQGLEFLIYFQGNSAPDKSGLPSDRFSAERTGGSVSTLTIQRTQQEDSAVYLCASSLLAGTGVGTEAFFGQGTRLTVV.

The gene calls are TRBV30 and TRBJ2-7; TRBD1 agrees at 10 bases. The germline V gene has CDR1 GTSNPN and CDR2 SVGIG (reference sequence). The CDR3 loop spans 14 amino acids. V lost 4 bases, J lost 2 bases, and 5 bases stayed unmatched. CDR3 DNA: TGTGCCTGGACTGTGACAGGGGGCCCCTACGAGCAGTACTTC. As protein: CAWTVTGGPYEQYF.

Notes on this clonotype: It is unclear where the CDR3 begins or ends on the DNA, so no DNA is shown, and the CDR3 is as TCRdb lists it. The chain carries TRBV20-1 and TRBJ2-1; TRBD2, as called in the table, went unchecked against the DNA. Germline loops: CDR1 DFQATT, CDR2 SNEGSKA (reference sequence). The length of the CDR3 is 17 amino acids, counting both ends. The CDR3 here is CSASTSGGPNRRGEQFF.

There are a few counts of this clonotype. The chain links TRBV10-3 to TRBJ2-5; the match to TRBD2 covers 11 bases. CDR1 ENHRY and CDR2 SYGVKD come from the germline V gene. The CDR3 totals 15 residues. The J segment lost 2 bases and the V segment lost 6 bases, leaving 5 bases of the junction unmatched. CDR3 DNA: TGTGCCATCAGCCCTAGCGGGGGGCCACAAGAGACCCAGTACTTC. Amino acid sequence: CAISPSGGPQETQYF.

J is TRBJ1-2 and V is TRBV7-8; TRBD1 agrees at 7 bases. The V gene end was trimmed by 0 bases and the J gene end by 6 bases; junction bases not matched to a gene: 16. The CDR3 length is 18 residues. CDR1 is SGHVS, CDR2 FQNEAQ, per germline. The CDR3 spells CASSLAYGDSWEVDGYTF. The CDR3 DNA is TGTGCCAGCAGCTTAGCATATGGGGACAGTTGGGAGGTAGATGGCTACACCTTC.

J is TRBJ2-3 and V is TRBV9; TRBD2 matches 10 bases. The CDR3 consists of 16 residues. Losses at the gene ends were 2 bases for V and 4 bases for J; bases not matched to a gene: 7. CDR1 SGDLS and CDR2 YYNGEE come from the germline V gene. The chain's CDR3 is CASSVATSGVPDTQYF. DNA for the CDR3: TGTGCCAGCAGCGTCGCCACTAGCGGGGTACCAGATACGCAGTATTTT.